This paragraph covers one TCR beta chain sequence. CDR1 and CDR2 (germline): LNHDA, SQIVND (reference sequence). Germline trimming cut 3 bases from V and 3 bases from J; bases unmatched to any gene: 4. The CDR3 extends over 15 amino acids. These data are taken from a study of blood T cell repertoires in COVID-19. Assay used: immunoSEQ multiplex PCR; TCRdb lists only in-frame clones, some missing. Here the sample spans about 400,000 clones, over 75% being singletons. The clonotype comes from a woman in her forties with acute COVID-19. The sequenced material came from PBMCs or T cells enriched from blood (not recorded which). The J gene is TRBJ1-2, the V gene TRBV19, with 10 bases that match TRBD1. The CDR3 loop is CASSMDRGADYGYTF. CDR3 sequence (DNA): TGTGCCAGTAGTATGGACAGGGGGGCGGACTATGGCTACACCTTC.